The clone carrying this T cell receptor (beta chain) appeared a single time. The authors reverse transcribed 0.5 to 1 ug RNA with random hexamers. TCRdb reanalysed the immunoSEQ multiplex PCR reads using MiXCR and keeps one entry per CDR3 protein. The top ten hold 0.2% to 0.25% of the sample, which has just over 150,000 distinct CDR3 sequences, 90% to 95% seen once. This entry is derived from a study of CD8 T cells in Susac syndrome. Germline V gene sequence: CDR1 SGDLS, CDR2 YYNGEE. This CDR3 is 15 amino acids long. V dropped 4 bases and J dropped 3 bases, with 14 bases sitting between them. The specimen sequenced was CD8+ T cells from PBMCs. This chain joins TRBV9 and TRBJ1-5, with D unclear. The sequence was collected from a human donor with multiple sclerosis. The CDR3 loop reads CASSIDNGPNQPQHF. CDR3 sequence (DNA): TGTGCCAGCAGCATCGACAACGGCCCCAATCAGCCCCAGCATTTT.